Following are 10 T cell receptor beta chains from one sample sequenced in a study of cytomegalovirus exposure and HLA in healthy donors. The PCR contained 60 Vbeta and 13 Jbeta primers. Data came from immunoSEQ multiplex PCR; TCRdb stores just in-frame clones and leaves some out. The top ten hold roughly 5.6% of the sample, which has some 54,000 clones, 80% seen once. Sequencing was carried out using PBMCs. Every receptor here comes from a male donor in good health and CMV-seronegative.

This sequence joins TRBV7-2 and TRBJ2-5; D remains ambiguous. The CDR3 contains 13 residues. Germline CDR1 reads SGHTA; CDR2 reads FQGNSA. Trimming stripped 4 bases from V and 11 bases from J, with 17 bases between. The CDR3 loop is CASSWVLGGEQYF. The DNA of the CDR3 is TGTGCCAGCAGCTGGGTACTGGGTGGAGAGCAGTACTTC.

The CDR3 sequence: CASSPRDGSGNTIYF. CDR3 coding DNA: TGTGCCAGTAGTCCGCGGGACGGATCTGGAAACACCATATATTTT. The V call is TRBV19, the J call TRBJ1-3, with D possibly being TRBD1 (5 bases). This CDR3 is built from 15 residues. Germline V CDR1 and CDR2: LNHDA, SQIVND (reference sequence). The V gene lost 5 bases and the J gene lost 1 base, with 12 bases spanning the gap.

CDR3 region: CASSLWAGLSYNSPLHF. In nucleotides, the CDR3 is TGTGCCAGCAGCTTATGGGCAGGATTGTCCTATAATTCACCCCTCCACTTT. V gene TRBV5-4 combines with J gene TRBJ1-6; no reliable D call. The CDR3 length is 17 residues. The ends were cut back, 2 bases at V and 1 base at J, with 13 bases in the middle. CDR1 and CDR2 (germline): SGHNT, YYREEE (reference sequence).

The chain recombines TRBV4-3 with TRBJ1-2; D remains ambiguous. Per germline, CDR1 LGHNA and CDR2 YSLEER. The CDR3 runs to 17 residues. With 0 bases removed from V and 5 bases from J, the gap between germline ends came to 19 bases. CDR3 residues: CASSQDRASRDQYGYTF. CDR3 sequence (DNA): TGCGCCAGCAGCCAAGATCGGGCTAGCCGGGATCAGTATGGCTACACCTTC.

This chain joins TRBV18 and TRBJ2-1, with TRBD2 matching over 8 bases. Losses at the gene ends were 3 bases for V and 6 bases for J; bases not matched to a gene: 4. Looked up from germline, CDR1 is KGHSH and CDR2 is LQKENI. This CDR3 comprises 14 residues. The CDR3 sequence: CASSPREGGNEQFF. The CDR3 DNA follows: TGTGCCAGCTCACCTCGGGAGGGGGGCAATGAGCAGTTCTTC.

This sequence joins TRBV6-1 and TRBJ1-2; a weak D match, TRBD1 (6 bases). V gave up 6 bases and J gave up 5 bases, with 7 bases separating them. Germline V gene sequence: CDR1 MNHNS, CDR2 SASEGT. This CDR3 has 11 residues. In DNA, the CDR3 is TGTGCCAGCAGCCAGGGGTATGGCTACACCTTC. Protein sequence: CASSQGYGYTF.

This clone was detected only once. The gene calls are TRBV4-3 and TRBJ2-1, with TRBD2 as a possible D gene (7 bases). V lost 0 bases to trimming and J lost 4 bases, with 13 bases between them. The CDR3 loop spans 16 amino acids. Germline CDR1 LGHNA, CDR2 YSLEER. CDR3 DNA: TGCGCCAGCAGCCAAGAACGGCGGGGGCCTTACAATGAGCAGTTCTTC. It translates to CASSQERRGPYNEQFF.

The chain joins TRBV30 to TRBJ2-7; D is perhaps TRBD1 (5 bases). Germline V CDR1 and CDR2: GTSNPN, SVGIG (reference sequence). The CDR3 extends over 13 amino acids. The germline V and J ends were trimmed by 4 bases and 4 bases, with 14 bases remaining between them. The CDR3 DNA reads TGTGCCTGGAAGGGCAGGGAAAGATACGAGCAGTACTTC. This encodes CAWKGRERYEQYF.

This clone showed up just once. In DNA, the CDR3 is TGCGCCAGCAGCCACCCCGGGACATTAAATGAAAAACTGTTTTTT. Translated, it gives CASSHPGTLNEKLFF. V usage is TRBV4-1 and J usage is TRBJ1-4; possible D gene TRBD1, 6 bases. The ends were cut back, 3 bases at V and 5 bases at J, with 13 bases in the middle. CDR3 size: 15 residues. CDR1 and CDR2 from the germline V gene are MGHRA and YSYEKL.

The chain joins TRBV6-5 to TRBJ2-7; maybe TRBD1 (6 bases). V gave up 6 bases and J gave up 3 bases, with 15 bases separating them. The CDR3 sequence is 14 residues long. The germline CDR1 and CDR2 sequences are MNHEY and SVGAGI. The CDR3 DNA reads TGTGCCAGCAGACCGACCGGGACAAACTACGAGCAGTACTTC. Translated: CASRPTGTNYEQYF.